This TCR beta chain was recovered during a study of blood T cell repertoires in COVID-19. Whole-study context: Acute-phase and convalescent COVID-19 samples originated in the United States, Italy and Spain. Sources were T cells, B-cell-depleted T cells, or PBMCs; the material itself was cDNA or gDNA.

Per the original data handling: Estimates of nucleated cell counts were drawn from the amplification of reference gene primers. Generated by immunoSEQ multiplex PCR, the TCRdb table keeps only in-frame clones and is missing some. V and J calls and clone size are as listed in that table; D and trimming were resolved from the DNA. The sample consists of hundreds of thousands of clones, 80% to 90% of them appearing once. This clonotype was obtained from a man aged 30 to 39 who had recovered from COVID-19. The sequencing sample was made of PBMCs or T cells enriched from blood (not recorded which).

CDR3 amino acids: CASSPGIAGLYGYTF. The CDR3 DNA sequence: TGTGCCAGCTCACCGGGGATAGCAGGGCTCTATGGCTACACCTTC. The chain carries TRBV18 and TRBJ1-2, with D maybe TRBD1 (5 bases). V was shortened by 3 bases and J by 4 bases, with 15 bases between the two germline ends. This CDR3 has 15 amino acids. Germline assignment: CDR1 KGHSH and CDR2 LQKENI.